This T cell receptor beta chain stems from a study of shared clonotypes between healthy human individuals. About the research overall: The donors, a couple of women and three men, were aged 18 to 49. Each donor had three CD4 naive, three CD4 memory, two CD8 naive and one CD8 memory plate.

Clones were read by immunoSEQ multiplex PCR, and TCRdb kept only the in-frame ones, dropping some. The sample lists around 1.9 million clones, 80% to 95% seen once, with more than 1.5% in the top ten. Study-wide findings and caveats: Researchers found naive subsets generally carried larger estimated richness than memory subsets.

Germline assignment: CDR1 MNHEY and CDR2 SMNVEV (reference sequence). The J segment lost 10 bases and the V segment lost 8 bases, leaving 7 bases of the junction unmatched. The CDR3 consists of 11 residues. Naive CD8 cells comprised CD45RO-negative, CCR7-positively selected cells, excluding terminally differentiated effector memory CD45RA+ cells. Regarding this clone: The antigen remains unidentified.

The rearrangement links TRBV27 to TRBJ2-5; TRBD2 agrees at 7 bases. The sample comprised naive CD8+ T cells from PBMCs. The receptor's source is a man between 18 and 29 years old in good health. Some clones in this sample may be carry-over from other donors' samples. This chain's CDR3 is CASLGGGVQYF. The CDR3 DNA reads as TGTGCCAGCCTTGGGGGGGGTGTCCAGTACTTC.